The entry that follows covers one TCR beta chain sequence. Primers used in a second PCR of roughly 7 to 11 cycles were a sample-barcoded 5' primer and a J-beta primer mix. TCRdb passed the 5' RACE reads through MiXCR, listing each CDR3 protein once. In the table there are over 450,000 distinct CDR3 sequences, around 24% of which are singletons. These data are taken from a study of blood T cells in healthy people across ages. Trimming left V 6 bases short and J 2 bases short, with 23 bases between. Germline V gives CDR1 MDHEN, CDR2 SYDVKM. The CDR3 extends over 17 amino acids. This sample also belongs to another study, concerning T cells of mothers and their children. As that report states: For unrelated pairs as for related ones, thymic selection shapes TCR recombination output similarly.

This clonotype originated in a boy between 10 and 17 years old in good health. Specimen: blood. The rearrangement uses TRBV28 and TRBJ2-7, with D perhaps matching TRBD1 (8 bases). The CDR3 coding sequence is TGTGCCAGCAGCAACCCTGCGCGGACAGGGACTACCTACGAGCAGTACTTC. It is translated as CASSNPARTGTTYEQYF.